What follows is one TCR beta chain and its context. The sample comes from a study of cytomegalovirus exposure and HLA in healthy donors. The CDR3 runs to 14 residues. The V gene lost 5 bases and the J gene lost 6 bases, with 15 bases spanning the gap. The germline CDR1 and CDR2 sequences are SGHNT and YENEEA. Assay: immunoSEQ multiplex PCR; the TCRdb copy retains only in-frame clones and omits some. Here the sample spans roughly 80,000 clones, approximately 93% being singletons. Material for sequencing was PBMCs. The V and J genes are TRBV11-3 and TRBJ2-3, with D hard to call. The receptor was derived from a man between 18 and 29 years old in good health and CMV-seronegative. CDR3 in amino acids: CASSHAPRRDTQYF. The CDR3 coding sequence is TGTGCCAGCAGCCACGCCCCTCGCAGGGATACGCAGTATTTT.